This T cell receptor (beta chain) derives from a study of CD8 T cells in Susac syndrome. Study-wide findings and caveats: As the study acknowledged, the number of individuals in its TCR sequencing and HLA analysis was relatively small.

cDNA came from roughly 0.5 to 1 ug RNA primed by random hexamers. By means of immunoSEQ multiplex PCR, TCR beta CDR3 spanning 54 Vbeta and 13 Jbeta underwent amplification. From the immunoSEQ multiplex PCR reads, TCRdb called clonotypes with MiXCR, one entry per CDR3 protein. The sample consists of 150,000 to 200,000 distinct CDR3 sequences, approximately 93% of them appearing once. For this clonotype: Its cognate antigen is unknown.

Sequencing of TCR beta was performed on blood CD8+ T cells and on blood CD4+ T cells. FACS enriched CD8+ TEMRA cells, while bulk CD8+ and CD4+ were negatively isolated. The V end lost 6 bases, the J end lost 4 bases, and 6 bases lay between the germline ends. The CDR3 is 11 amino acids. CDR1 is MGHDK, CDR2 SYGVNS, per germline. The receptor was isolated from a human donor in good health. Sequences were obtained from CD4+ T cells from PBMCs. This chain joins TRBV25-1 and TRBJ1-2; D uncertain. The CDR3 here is CASRAGYGYTF. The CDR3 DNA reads TGTGCCAGCAGGGCGGGCTATGGCTACACCTTC.